This TCR beta chain was found in a study of cytomegalovirus exposure and HLA in healthy donors. Findings and limits, study-wide: Some highly shared sequence variants likely arose as a pipeline artifact.

The CDR3 extends over 14 amino acids. CDR1 SGHRS and CDR2 YFSETQ come from the germline V gene. V shed 7 bases and J 0 bases; nucleotides not matched to a gene: 5. The PCR had 60 Vbeta and 13 Jbeta primers. The protocol was immunoSEQ multiplex PCR, while the TCRdb copy is restricted to in-frame clones and leaves out a portion. The data hold about 120,000 clones, with about 80% observed a single time. Points on this clone: Antigen unknown.

The specimen was PBMCs. The genes are TRBV5-1 and TRBJ2-7, with TRBD1 identical over 9 bases. The TCR was taken from a female donor in good health and CMV-seropositive. This CDR3 reads CASWTGDNSYEQYF. CDR3 coding DNA: TGCGCCAGCTGGACAGGGGATAACTCCTACGAGCAGTACTTC.